The rows below give T cell receptor beta chains drawn from one sample of a study. TCRdb analysed the 5' RACE reads with MiXCR anew, one entry per CDR3 protein. The table includes 1,500 or so distinct CDR3 sequences, approximately 8% detected once. The sample taken for sequencing was central memory T cells from blood PBMCs. The receptors come from a female donor with HIV. CDR3s include the opening cysteine and the closing phenylalanine or tryptophan. D genes are given only for firm matches. Where a row states a size, it is once, few, many or the class of an expanded clone; other rows omit it.

TRBJ1-6 | . | TRBV4-3 | TRBD1 | TGCGCCAGCAGCCAAGTCCGGGACAGAAATTCACCCCTCCACTTT | CASSQVRDRNSPLHF
TRBJ1-1 | medium-sized | TRBV11-3 | . | TGTGCCAGCAGCCCTCGTGGCGGCACTGAAGCTTTCTTT | CASSPRGGTEAFF
TRBJ2-5 | medium-sized | TRBV6-1 | . | TGTGCCAGCACCAAAAGGGGCGGCCAAGAGACCCAGTACTTC | CASTKRGGQETQYF
TRBJ2-5 | few | TRBV3-1 | TRBD2 | TGTGCCAGCAGTCATAGCGGGGGGCGCCAAGAGACCCAGTACTTC | CASSHSGGRQETQYF
TRBJ1-3 | medium-sized | TRBV11-2 | . | TGTGCCAGCAGCTGGGGGGGGGACACCATATATTTT | CASSWGGDTIYF
TRBJ2-3 | few | TRBV15 | . | TGTGCCACCAGCAGAGGGGGAGACAGCACAGATACGCAGTATTTT | CATSRGGDSTDTQYF
TRBJ1-2 | few | TRBV6-1 | . | TGTGCCAGCAACCCCGGGCGCCCGCAGAGAGGCTACACCTTC | CASNPGRPQRGYTF
TRBJ1-5 | few | TRBV5-1 | . | TGCGCCAGCAGCCTTGGACAGCCGGGACAGCCCCAGCATTTT | CASSLGQPGQPQHF
TRBJ2-1 | few | TRBV12-3/TRBV12-4 | . | TGTGCCAGCAGTTTAGGTCTCACCAATGAGCAGTTCTTC | CASSLGLTNEQFF
TRBJ2-5 | few | TRBV10-1 | TRBD2 | TGCGCCAGCAGTGACGGGGCAGCGGGAAAGGAGACCCAGTACTTC | CASSDGAAGKETQYF